This T cell receptor (beta chain) was observed in a study of T cell responses to AZD1222 COVID-19 vaccine. Findings and limits, study-wide: The study sampled repertoires only after the peak T cell response. Just five to seven people given AZD1222 tested seropositive at baseline. Donors were chiefly white British, with a greater number of females, and clonal diversity was perhaps underestimated.

About this clone itself: Its specificity is not known.

Trimming took 8 bases from V and 7 from J, leaving 11 bases between them. The CDR3 sequence is 11 residues long. The germline V gene has CDR1 MNHEY and CDR2 SVGAGI. TCRdb keeps only in-frame clones here, not all; method: immunoSEQ multiplex PCR. The sample shows over 100,000 clones, 80% to 90% of them seen only once. This TCR came from an adult in good health. The material sequenced was peripheral blood, taken on day 0 of AZD1222 vaccination. J is TRBJ1-1 and V is TRBV6-5; TRBD1 might be the D (5 bases). The DNA for the CDR3 is TGTGCCAGCGCCGGGGGATTTGAAGCTTTCTTT. This translates into CASAGGFEAFF.